Listed below are T cell receptor beta chains from one sample, sequenced in a study of blood T cell repertoires in COVID-19. The data were produced by immunoSEQ multiplex PCR, yet TCRdb's version contains in-frame clones alone and is incomplete. The sample shows approximately 500,000 clones, approximately 83% of them seen only once. The sample consisted of peripheral blood. The receptors stem from a human donor in a cohort sampled during active COVID-19. CDR3s include the opening cysteine and the closing phenylalanine or tryptophan. The D gene is left open where the match is weak. Clone size appears in some rows only: once, few, many, or a class for an expanded clone.

j_gene,d_gene,abundance,v_gene,CDR3aa,CDR3nt
TRBJ1-4,TRBD1,NA,TRBV7-9,CASSKWTGGIGRTTNEKLFF,TGTGCCAGCAGCAAATGGACAGGGGGTATTGGGAGAACAACTAATGAAAAACTGTTTTTT
TRBJ2-1,NA,NA,TRBV19,CASRGPSAVEQFF,TGTGCCAGCCGAGGTCCTAGCGCGGTTGAGCAGTTCTTC
TRBJ1-5,NA,NA,TRBV9,CASSVAFQGGGQPQHF,TGTGCCAGCAGCGTAGCTTTCCAGGGAGGCGGTCAGCCCCAGCATTTT
TRBJ2-2,NA,once,TRBV12-3/TRBV12-4,CASNPQRAGELFF,TGTGCCAGCAACCCGCAACGGGCCGGGGAGCTGTTTTTT
TRBJ2-1,NA,NA,TRBV19,CASSIDPQGSYNEQFF,TGTGCCAGTAGTATCGACCCCCAGGGGTCCTACAATGAGCAGTTCTTC
TRBJ1-2,NA,NA,TRBV5-4,CASSLGRGNSLSGYTF,TGTGCCAGCAGCTTGGGACGGGGGAATTCGCTTTCTGGCTACACCTTC
TRBJ1-2,TRBD1,NA,TRBV7-2,CASSLGPGQVGTGLSLYTF,TGTGCCAGCAGCTTAGGGCCGGGACAGGTTGGGACAGGGTTATCGCTCTACACCTTC
TRBJ2-3,TRBD2,NA,TRBV29-1,CSVEGAGADTQYF,TGCAGCGTTGAAGGGGCGGGAGCCGATACGCAGTATTTT
TRBJ2-1,TRBD2,NA,TRBV2,CASKAGGRNEQFF,TGTGCCAGCAAAGCGGGAGGGCGGAATGAGCAGTTCTTC
TRBJ2-2,NA,few,TRBV6-6,CASSYLGGSNTGELFF,TGTGCCAGCAGTTACCTCGGCGGGTCGAACACCGGGGAGCTGTTTTTT
TRBJ2-7,TRBD2,NA,TRBV9,CASSVDPGTSGEQYF,TGTGCCAGCAGCGTAGACCCCGGGACTAGCGGCGAGCAGTACTTC
TRBJ2-7,TRBD2,NA,TRBV2,CASKPPGLGYEQYF,TGTGCCAGCAAACCTCCGGGACTAGGTTACGAGCAGTACTTC
TRBJ1-6,TRBD1,NA,TRBV19,CASSTSGTGGYNSPLHF,TGTGCCAGTAGTACCTCCGGGACAGGGGGTTATAATTCACCCCTCCACTTT
TRBJ2-7,NA,NA,TRBV5-5,CASSLESGFPYEQYF,TGTGCCAGCAGCTTGGAATCGGGATTCCCCTACGAGCAGTACTTC
TRBJ2-2,TRBD1,NA,TRBV6-5,CASSSQGEGELFF,TGTGCCAGCAGCTCCCAGGGGGAGGGGGAGCTGTTTTTT
TRBJ2-1,TRBD1,NA,TRBV25-1,CASSGGTGAFGQFF,TGTGCCAGCAGTGGCGGGACAGGGGCCTTCGGGCAGTTCTTC
TRBJ2-1,TRBD2,NA,TRBV10-3,CAISPGTSGGYNEQFF,TGTGCCATCAGCCCCGGGACTAGCGGGGGGTACAATGAGCAGTTCTTC
TRBJ1-5,NA,NA,TRBV6-5,CASSLQGTQPQHF,TGTGCCAGCAGCCTTCAGGGTACGCAGCCCCAGCATTTT
TRBJ2-1,NA,NA,TRBV21-1,CASSLTSPSGRYNEQFF,TGTGCCAGCAGCCTAACTAGTCCTAGCGGCAGGTACAATGAGCAGTTCTTC
TRBJ1-5,NA,NA,TRBV4-3,CASSQGGLGNQPQHF,TGCGCCAGCAGCCAAGGAGGGTTGGGCAATCAGCCCCAGCATTTT
TRBJ1-2,NA,NA,TRBV30,CACLRTVNNYGYTF,TGTGCCTGTCTAAGGACAGTTAACAACTATGGCTACACCTTC
TRBJ2-3,NA,once,TRBV5-5,CASTPRGLPNTQYF,TGTGCCAGCACCCCACGTGGCTTACCCAATACGCAGTATTTT
TRBJ2-7,NA,NA,TRBV13,CASSFADEQYF,TGTGCCAGCAGCTTTGCGGACGAGCAGTACTTC
TRBJ2-7,TRBD1,NA,TRBV9,CASSVAPSGQGINEQYF,TGTGCCAGCAGCGTAGCCCCCTCGGGACAGGGGATCAACGAGCAGTACTTC
TRBJ2-7,NA,once,TRBV6-2/TRBV6-3,CASSYPTYEQYF,TGTGCCAGCAGTTACCCCACCTACGAGCAGTACTTC
TRBJ1-3,NA,NA,TRBV28,CASSLWGGRSSGNTIYF,TGTGCCAGCAGTTTATGGGGGGGGCGAAGCTCTGGAAACACCATATATTTT
TRBJ2-7,TRBD2,NA,TRBV30,CAWSGASGGSYEQYF,TGTGCCTGGAGTGGAGCTAGCGGGGGCTCCTACGAGCAGTACTTC
TRBJ2-7,TRBD1,NA,TRBV9,CASSVAPGQVDEQYF,TGTGCCAGCAGCGTAGCTCCCGGACAGGTCGACGAGCAGTACTTC
TRBJ2-3,NA,few,TRBV10-2,CASSESEGFWDTDTQYF,TGCGCCAGCAGTGAGTCGGAGGGTTTCTGGGACACAGATACGCAGTATTTT
TRBJ2-2,TRBD1,once,TRBV9,CASSAQGAGTGELFF,TGTGCCAGCAGCGCGCAGGGGGCCGGCACCGGGGAGCTGTTTTTT